A single sample gave rise to the 11 T cell receptor beta chains below, sequenced in a study of Ad26.COV2.S vaccination and SARS-CoV-2 variants. The repertoire was sequenced with immunoSEQ multiplex PCR; TCRdb's copy has only in-frame clones and lacks some. The profile shows fewer than 400,000 clones, 75% to 90% of them singletons. The treatment was: some 19 received Ad26.COV2.S at low or high dose, single or two shots; a few received placebo; per-sample allocation not given. Each sample was drawn 63 days after the first injection (of vaccine or placebo). The input for sequencing was peripheral blood, taken in a trial of Ad26.COV2.S vaccine versus placebo. Source of these receptors: a person between 18 and 65 years old who received the Ad26.COV2.S COVID-19 vaccine or a placebo.

This clone was detected a few times. The V call is TRBV2, the J call TRBJ1-5, with a weak D call TRBD1 (6 bases). Germline V lookup: CDR1 SNHLY, CDR2 FYNNEI. The CDR3 is made up of 20 amino acids. Trimming left V 0 bases short and J 3 bases short, with 24 bases between. The CDR3 loop is CASSEAIHAGVRPDNQPQHF. CDR3 DNA: TGTGCCAGCAGTGAAGCAATTCATGCAGGGGTCCGGCCAGACAATCAGCCCCAGCATTTT.

The rearrangement links TRBV2 to TRBJ1-5, with 9 bases identical to TRBD1. The length of the CDR3 is 17 residues. The junction had 11 bases not matched to a gene; V was cut back by 8 bases and J by 0 bases. In germline, CDR1 is SNHLY, CDR2 FYNNEI. CDR3: CASQTGGSGYSNQPQHF. CDR3 nucleotide sequence: TGTGCCAGCCAGACAGGGGGTTCAGGATATAGCAATCAGCCCCAGCATTTT.

V and J are TRBV29-1 and TRBJ1-2; possibly TRBD1 for D (6 bases). The CDR3 contains 16 residues. CDR1 and CDR2 from the germline V gene are SQVTM and ANQGSEA. V dropped 7 bases and J dropped 4 bases, with 25 bases sitting between them. The DNA for the CDR3 is TGCAGCGCCCTGGGGGGCGGCGGGATAGACCTCTATGGCTACACCTTC. Amino acid sequence: CSALGGGGIDLYGYTF.

The V gene is TRBV7-9, the J gene TRBJ1-6; D gene ambiguous. V was trimmed by 1 base and J by 7 bases, leaving 11 bases between them. Germline CDR1 reads SEHNR; CDR2 reads FQNEAQ (reference sequence). This CDR3 region has 15 residues. The CDR3 DNA reads TGTGCCAGCAGCTTAGGCGTCATGGTCAATTCACCCCTCCACTTT. Translation: CASSLGVMVNSPLHF.

This rearrangement joins TRBV5-1 to TRBJ2-2; 7 bases agree with TRBD2. The V segment lost 0 bases and the J segment 7 bases; nucleotides outside the gene matches: 9. Per the germline V gene, CDR1 is SGHRS and CDR2 is YFSETQ. This CDR3 spans 16 amino acids. The CDR3 sequence: CASSLEPAGWIGELFF. Written as DNA, the CDR3 is TGCGCCAGCAGCTTGGAACCAGCGGGATGGATCGGGGAGCTGTTTTTT.

This sequence joins TRBV7-2 and TRBJ1-5; 9 bases align to TRBD1. Germline loops: CDR1 SGHTA, CDR2 FQGNSA. The CDR3 extends over 16 amino acids. After removal of 5 bases from V and 2 bases from J, the junction contained 7 bases not matched to a gene. DNA of the CDR3: TGTGCCAGCAGCACAATGTACAGGGGGCGCAATCAGCCCCAGCATTTT. It translates to CASSTMYRGRNQPQHF.

The chain combines TRBV7-9 with TRBJ1-5, with D uncertain. The CDR3 extends over 16 amino acids. CDR1 is SEHNR, CDR2 FQNEAQ, per germline (reference sequence). Between the trimmed V and J ends, which lost 4 bases and 6 bases, there was a span of 19 bases. CDR3 nucleotide sequence: TGTGCCAGCAGCTCCCCCTGGCGCGTGGGAATTCAGCCCCAGCATTTT. Encoded protein: CASSSPWRVGIQPQHF.

The chain has TRBV7-9 and TRBJ1-1; D ambiguous. CDR1 and CDR2 from the germline V gene are SEHNR and FQNEAQ (reference sequence). Trimming shortened V by 6 bases and J by 0 bases, and 8 bases separated the two germline ends. The CDR3 spans 13 residues. The CDR3 loop reads CASSEGLNTEAFF. The CDR3, as DNA: TGTGCCAGCAGTGAGGGCCTGAACACTGAAGCTTTCTTT.

V and J are TRBV6-5 and TRBJ2-7; D might be TRBD1 (5 bases). The germline V gene encodes CDR1 MNHEY and CDR2 SVGAGI. V lost 2 bases and J 6 bases, leaving 14 bases between the germline ends. This CDR3 has 14 amino acids. CDR3 bases: TGTGCCAGCAGTTACCTCCAGGAGCAGGGCGAGCAGTACTTC. Translating it yields CASSYLQEQGEQYF.

The chain joins TRBV29-1 to TRBJ1-1, with TRBD1 as a possible D gene (6 bases). The CDR3 has 14 amino acids. The germline gives CDR1 SQVTM, CDR2 ANQGSEA. The ends were cut back, 2 bases at V and 0 bases at J, with 10 bases in the middle. DNA for the CDR3: TGCAGCGTTGAAAGGGACATGATGAACACTGAAGCTTTCTTT. Amino acid sequence: CSVERDMMNTEAFF.

The gene calls are TRBV11-2 and TRBJ2-7; perhaps D is TRBD1 or TRBD2 (5 bases each). CDR3 length: 14 amino acids. V was pared by 5 bases and J by 2 bases, with 13 bases between. Per germline, CDR1 SGHAT and CDR2 FQNNGV. CDR3 residues: CASSPPGAPYEQYV. DNA of the CDR3: TGTGCCAGCAGCCCGCCCGGGGCCCCCTACGAGCAGTACGTC.